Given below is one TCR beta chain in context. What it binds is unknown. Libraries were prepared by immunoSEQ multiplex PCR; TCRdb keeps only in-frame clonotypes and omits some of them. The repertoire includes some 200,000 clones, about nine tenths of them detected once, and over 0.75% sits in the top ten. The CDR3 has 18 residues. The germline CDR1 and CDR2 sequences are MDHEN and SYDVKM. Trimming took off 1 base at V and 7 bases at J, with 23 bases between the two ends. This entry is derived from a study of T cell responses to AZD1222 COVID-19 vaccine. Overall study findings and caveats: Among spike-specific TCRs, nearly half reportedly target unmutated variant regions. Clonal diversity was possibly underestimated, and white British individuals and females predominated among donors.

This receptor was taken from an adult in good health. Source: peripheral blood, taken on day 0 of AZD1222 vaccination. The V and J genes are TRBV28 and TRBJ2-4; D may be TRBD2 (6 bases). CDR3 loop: CASSLLSRRGRGVNIQYF. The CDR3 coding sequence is TGTGCCAGCAGTTTATTGTCGCGGCGGGGTAGAGGGGTGAACATTCAGTACTTC.